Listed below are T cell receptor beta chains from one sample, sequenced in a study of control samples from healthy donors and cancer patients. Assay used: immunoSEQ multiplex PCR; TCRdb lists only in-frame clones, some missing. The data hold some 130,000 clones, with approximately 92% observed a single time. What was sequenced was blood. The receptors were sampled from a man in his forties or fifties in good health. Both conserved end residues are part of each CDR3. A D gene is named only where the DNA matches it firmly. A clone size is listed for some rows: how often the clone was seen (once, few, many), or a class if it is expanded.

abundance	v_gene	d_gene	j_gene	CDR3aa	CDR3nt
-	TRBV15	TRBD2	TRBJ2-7	CATSRGAGGTYEQYF	TGTGCCACCAGCAGAGGAGCGGGGGGGACCTACGAGCAGTACTTC
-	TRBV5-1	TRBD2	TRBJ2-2	CASSALAGGNTGELFF	TGCGCCAGCAGCGCTCTAGCGGGGGGGAACACCGGGGAGCTGTTTTTT
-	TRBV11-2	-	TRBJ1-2	CASSLGYRGDLGYTF	TGTGCCAGCAGCTTAGGGTACAGAGGGGACCTTGGCTACACCTTC
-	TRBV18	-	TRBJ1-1	CASSPPGGPISEAFF	TGTGCCAGCTCACCACCGGGCGGACCCATCTCTGAAGCTTTCTTT
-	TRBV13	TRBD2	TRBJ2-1	CASSAGLAEYNEQFF	TGTGCCAGCAGCGCGGGACTAGCGGAGTACAATGAGCAGTTCTTC
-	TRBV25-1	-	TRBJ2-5	CASTGATRRETQYF	TGTGCCAGCACCGGGGCTACTCGGAGAGAGACCCAGTACTTC
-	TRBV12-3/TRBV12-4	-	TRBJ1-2	CASSLVLYGYTF	TGTGCCAGCAGTTTAGTTCTCTATGGCTACACCTTC
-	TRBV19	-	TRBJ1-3	CATSPLLTSSGNTIYF	TGTGCCACCTCCCCCCTTTTAACGAGCTCTGGAAACACCATATATTTT
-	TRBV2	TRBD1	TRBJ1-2	CANLQGVDGYTF	TGTGCCAACCTCCAGGGGGTAGATGGCTACACCTTC
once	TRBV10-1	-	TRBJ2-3	CASSERGATDTQYF	TGCGCCAGCAGTGAGCGGGGGGCCACAGATACGCAGTATTTT
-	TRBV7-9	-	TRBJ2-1	CASSLYAAYEQFF	TGTGCCAGCAGCTTATATGCAGCTTATGAGCAGTTCTTC
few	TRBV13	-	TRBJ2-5	CASSLGSAGAETQYF	TGTGCCAGCAGCTTAGGCTCGGCGGGGGCAGAGACCCAGTACTTC
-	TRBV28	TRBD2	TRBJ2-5	CASRGGGARETQYF	TGTGCCAGCAGGGGCGGGGGGGCACGGGAGACCCAGTACTTC
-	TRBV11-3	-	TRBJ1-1	CASSDGLNTEAFF	TGTGCCAGCAGCGACGGACTAAACACTGAAGCTTTCTTT
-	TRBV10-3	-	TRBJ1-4	CAISDPGRQANEKLFF	TGTGCCATCAGTGACCCTGGGCGGCAAGCTAATGAAAAACTGTTTTTT
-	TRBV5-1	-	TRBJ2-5	CASRRRQETQYF	TGCGCCAGCAGAAGGCGCCAAGAGACCCAGTACTTC
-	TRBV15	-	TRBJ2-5	CATSKSGAWQETQYF	TGTGCCACCAGCAAATCAGGGGCTTGGCAAGAGACCCAGTACTTC
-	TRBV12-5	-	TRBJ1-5	CASAPGEGNQPQHF	TGTGCTAGTGCCCCAGGTGAAGGCAATCAGCCCCAGCATTTT
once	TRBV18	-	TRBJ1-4	CASSPLSGNEKLFF	TGTGCCAGCTCACCTTTGTCCGGGAATGAAAAACTGTTTTTT
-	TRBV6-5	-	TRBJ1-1	CASSVDRNTEAFF	TGTGCCAGTTCTGTTGACAGAAACACTGAAGCTTTCTTT
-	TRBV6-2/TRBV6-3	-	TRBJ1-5	CASSSSNSVIGNQPQHF	TGTGCCAGCAGTTCATCTAATTCTGTGATTGGCAATCAGCCCCAGCATTTT
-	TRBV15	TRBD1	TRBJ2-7	CATSRTYRDSSYEQYF	TGTGCCACCAGCAGAACGTACCGGGACAGCTCCTACGAGCAGTACTTC
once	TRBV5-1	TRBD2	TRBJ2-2	CASEREGMTGELFF	TGCGCCAGCGAGCGGGAGGGTATGACCGGGGAGCTGTTTTTT
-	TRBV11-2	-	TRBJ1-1	CASSLASGLTEAFF	TGTGCCAGCAGCTTAGCATCGGGCCTGACTGAAGCTTTCTTT
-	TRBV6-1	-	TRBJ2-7	CASSETRQSYEQYF	TGTGCCAGCAGTGAGACCCGACAGTCCTACGAGCAGTACTTC
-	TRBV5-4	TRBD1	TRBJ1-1	CASSLGGQGHTEAFF	TGTGCCAGCAGCTTAGGCGGACAGGGGCACACTGAAGCTTTCTTT
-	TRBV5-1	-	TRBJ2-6	CASSLGAAGANVLTF	TGCGCCAGCAGCTTGGGGGCAGCTGGGGCCAACGTCCTGACTTTC
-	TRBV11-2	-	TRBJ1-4	CASSLDRGGNEKLFF	TGTGCCAGCAGCTTAGACAGGGGCGGCAATGAAAAACTGTTTTTT
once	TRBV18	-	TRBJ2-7	CASSPSLSSYEQYF	TGTGCCAGCTCACCTTCACTCAGCTCCTACGAGCAGTACTTC
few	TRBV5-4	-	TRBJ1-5	CARRSCRGELDQPQHF	TGTGCCAGAAGGTCGTGCAGGGGCGAACTCGATCAGCCCCAGCATTTT
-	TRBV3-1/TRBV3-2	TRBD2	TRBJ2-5	CASKLAGGLQETQYF	TGTGCCAGCAAACTAGCGGGGGGCCTACAAGAGACCCAGTACTTC
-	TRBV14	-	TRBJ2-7	CASAPIGVRSYEQYF	TGTGCCAGCGCGCCAATAGGAGTACGATCCTACGAGCAGTACTTC
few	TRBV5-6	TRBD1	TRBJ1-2	CASSLGQAPFSYTF	TGTGCCAGCAGCCTGGGACAGGCTCCTTTCTCTTACACCTTC
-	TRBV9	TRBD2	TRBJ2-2	CASRPTSGGQAGELFF	TGTGCCAGCAGGCCTACTAGCGGGGGCCAGGCCGGGGAGCTGTTTTTT
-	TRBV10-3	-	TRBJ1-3	CAISELSPTPGNTIYF	TGTGCCATCAGTGAGTTGTCCCCGACGCCTGGAAACACCATATATTTT
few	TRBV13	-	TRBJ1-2	CASSPGKGNYGYTF	TGTGCCAGCAGCCCGGGGAAGGGGAACTATGGCTACACCTTC
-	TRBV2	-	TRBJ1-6	CASRERALDSPLHF	TGTGCCAGCAGGGAACGGGCCTTGGATTCACCCCTCCACTTT
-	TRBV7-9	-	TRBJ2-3	CASSWSGERTDTQYF	TGTGCCAGCAGCTGGTCGGGGGAACGCACAGATACGCAGTATTTT
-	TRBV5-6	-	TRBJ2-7	CASSLDRSYEQYF	TGTGCCAGCAGCTTGGACAGATCCTACGAGCAGTACTTC
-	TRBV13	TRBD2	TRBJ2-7	CASSPAGGPYEQYF	TGTGCCAGCAGCCCAGCGGGGGGACCCTACGAGCAGTACTTC
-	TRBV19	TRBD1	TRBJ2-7	CASSLREGANYEQYF	TGTGCCAGTAGTCTCCGTGAGGGGGCCAACTACGAGCAGTACTTC
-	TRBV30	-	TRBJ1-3	CAWSARATLDTIYF	TGTGCCTGGAGTGCCCGGGCTACCCTAGACACCATATATTTT
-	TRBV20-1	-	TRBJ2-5	CSASLGETQYF	TGCAGTGCTAGCTTGGGGGAGACCCAGTACTTC
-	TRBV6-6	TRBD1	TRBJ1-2	CASSRRTGGAGIYGYTF	TGTGCCAGCAGTCGTCGGACAGGGGGCGCGGGGATCTATGGCTACACCTTC
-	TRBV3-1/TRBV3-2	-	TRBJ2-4	CASSPSRAGLKNIQYF	TGTGCCAGCAGCCCGTCCAGGGCGGGGCTCAAAAACATTCAGTACTTC
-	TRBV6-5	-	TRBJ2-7	CASSRESGEQYF	TGTGCCAGCAGTCGGGAGTCCGGGGAGCAGTACTTC
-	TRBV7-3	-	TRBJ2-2	CASSRSGNTGELFF	TGTGCCAGCTCACGGAGCGGGAACACCGGGGAGCTGTTTTTT
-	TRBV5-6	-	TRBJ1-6	CASSLRHTNSPLHF	TGTGCCAGCAGCCTTCGACATACTAATTCACCCCTCCACTTT
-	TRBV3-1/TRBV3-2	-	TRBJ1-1	CASSQRTAQAATFF	TGTGCCAGCAGCCAACGGACGGCCCAAGCTGCAACATTCTTT
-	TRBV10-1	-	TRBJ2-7	CASSESVLSYEQYF	TGCGCCAGCAGTGAGTCGGTTCTCTCCTACGAGCAGTACTTC
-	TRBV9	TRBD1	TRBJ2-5	CASSPGQGQETQYF	TGTGCCAGCAGCCCAGGACAGGGCCAAGAGACCCAGTACTTC
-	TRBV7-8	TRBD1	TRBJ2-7	CASSYGQGSSYEQYF	TGTGCCAGCAGCTACGGACAGGGAAGCTCCTACGAGCAGTACTTC
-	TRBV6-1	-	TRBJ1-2	CASSEYGYVYGYTF	TGTGCCAGCAGTGAATACGGGTACGTCTATGGCTACACCTTC